This TCR beta chain stems from a study of T cells in narcolepsy. Study details: Patients with NT1 or NT2 and healthy control donors were enrolled.

To note about this clone: Its antigen remains unknown.

Sequenced by immunoSEQ multiplex PCR; TCRdb stores in-frame clones only, minus some. The sample has around 30,000 clones, roughly 73% seen once. Study results and caveats: Comparing one patient's CSF and blood CD4+ clonotypes highlighted HCRT- and TRIB2-specific autoreactive clonotypes. Blood of same and different patients, but not healthy controls, reportedly held recurring autoreactive clonotypes. In some patient and control memory CD4+ samples, autoreactive clones were absent.

The TCR comes from a human donor with narcolepsy. The source material was CD45RA- memory CD4+ T cells from PBMCs.

The CDR3 sequence is CASSESGATYEQYF. The CDR3, as DNA: TGTGCCAGCAGTGAGAGCGGTGCAACCTACGAGCAGTACTTC. The rearrangement links TRBV6-5 to TRBJ2-7, with TRBD2 as a possible D gene (5 bases). Germline V lookup: CDR1 MNHEY, CDR2 SVGAGI. The germline V and J ends were trimmed by 5 bases and 2 bases, with 13 bases remaining between them. The CDR3 is 14 residues long.